Below are 28 T cell receptor beta chains sequenced from a single sample in a study of T cell changes during pregnancy in multiple sclerosis. Assay: immunoSEQ multiplex PCR; the TCRdb copy retains only in-frame clones and omits some. In the table there are 30,000 to 35,000 clones, 70% to 90% of which are singletons. Sequencing used CD4+ T cells from peripheral blood mononuclear cells, obtained in the first trimester of pregnancy. Receptor source: a female donor in good health, enrolled as a control in a pregnancy study.

The genes are TRBV4-1 and TRBJ1-6; TRBD1 agrees at 9 bases. The CDR3 totals 16 residues. CDR1 is MGHRA and CDR2 is YSYEKL in the germline V gene. Trimming at V came to 1 base and at J to 10 bases, leaving 8 bases not matched to a gene. The CDR3 nucleotides read TGCGCCAGCAGCCAAGGTTTACAGGGGGCTAGGTCACCCCTCCACTTT. The encoded protein is CASSQGLQGARSPLHF.

J is TRBJ1-3 and V is TRBV30, with D maybe TRBD1 (5 bases). There are 15 residues in the CDR3. Per the germline V gene, CDR1 is GTSNPN and CDR2 is SVGIG (reference sequence). Trimming took 0 bases from V and 4 from J, leaving 13 bases between them. CDR3 region: CAWSVGGEGGNTIYF. CDR3 in DNA: TGTGCCTGGAGTGTAGGAGGGGAAGGAGGAAACACCATATATTTT.

The rearrangement joins TRBV2 to TRBJ2-4; D not certain. The CDR3 has 13 amino acids. V was cut by 10 bases and J by 8 bases, with 18 bases left in between. Germline V gives CDR1 SNHLY, CDR2 FYNNEI. CDR3 in DNA: TGTGCCAACTCCAGAGGCCAAATGGACATTCAGTACTTC. It is translated as CANSRGQMDIQYF. The variable domain in full, with the rest retrieved from reference TRBV2 and TRBJ2-4, is EPEVTQTPSHQVTQMGQEVILRCVPISNHLYFYWYRQILGQKVEFLVSFYNNEISEKSEIFDDQFSVERPDGSNFTLKIRSTKLEDSAMYFCANSRGQMDIQYFGAGTRLSVL.

The gene calls are TRBV5-4 and TRBJ2-1; 8 positions agree with TRBD2. From germline, CDR1 is SGHNT and CDR2 YYREEE (reference sequence). The trim removed 0 bases at V and 3 bases at J, leaving 8 bases unmatched. CDR3 size: 17 residues. This chain's CDR3 is CASSLAYGGGRYNEQFF. The CDR3 DNA reads as TGTGCCAGCAGCTTGGCCTACGGGGGGGGCCGCTACAATGAGCAGTTCTTC.

V and J are TRBV7-9 and TRBJ1-1; the D gene is possibly TRBD1 (6 bases). Germline loops: CDR1 SEHNR, CDR2 FQNEAQ (reference sequence). The ends were cut back, 4 bases at V and 6 bases at J, with 21 bases in the middle. CDR3 length: 16 amino acids. The CDR3 DNA sequence: TGTGCCAGCAGCTCCAGCCCGTTGACAGGTTCCCCTGAAGCTTTCTTT. Residues: CASSSSPLTGSPEAFF.

The rearrangement joins TRBV15 to TRBJ1-1; weak D call: TRBD1 (6 bases). The CDR3 runs 15 residues. The V gene lost 5 bases and the J gene lost 0 bases, with 13 bases spanning the gap. Germline V CDR1 and CDR2: LNHNV, YYDKDF (reference sequence). This chain's CDR3 is CATSVQGQVNTEAFF. The CDR3 coding sequence is TGTGCCACCAGCGTGCAGGGGCAGGTGAACACTGAAGCTTTCTTT.

This chain connects TRBV19 to TRBJ1-2; D remains ambiguous. CDR3 length: 12 amino acids. Trimming left V 2 bases short and J 8 bases short, with 9 bases between. Germline V gives CDR1 LNHDA, CDR2 SQIVND (reference sequence). The CDR3, as DNA: TGTGCCAGTAGTATACGGGGATGGGGCTACACCTTC. It specifies CASSIRGWGYTF.

This clone occurred a few times. V usage is TRBV7-9 and J usage is TRBJ1-1; the D gene is possibly TRBD1 (6 bases). The V end lost 5 bases, the J end lost 3 bases, and 16 bases lay between the germline ends. This CDR3 is 15 amino acids long. Germline CDR1 SEHNR, CDR2 FQNEAQ (reference sequence). As DNA, the CDR3 is TGTGCCAGCAGCCGACTACAGGGAGGGTACACTGAAGCTTTCTTT. It encodes CASSRLQGGYTEAFF.

The chain is built from TRBV18 and TRBJ1-1, with a possible D match to TRBD1 (6 bases). Germline V gene data show CDR1 as KGHSH and CDR2 as LQKENI. The length of the CDR3 is 16 residues. V was cut by 2 bases and J by 1 base, with 14 bases left in between. CDR3 sequence: CASSPAGRGSNTEAFF. In nucleotides, the CDR3 is TGTGCCAGCTCACCAGCCGGCAGGGGTTCGAACACTGAAGCTTTCTTT.

CDR3 amino acids: CASSSTGTGHFSGNTIYF. The CDR3 DNA reads as TGCGCCAGCAGCTCCACCGGGACAGGCCACTTCTCTGGAAACACCATATATTTT. V gene TRBV5-1 combines with J gene TRBJ1-3, with 8 positions matching TRBD1. V lost 3 bases to trimming and J lost 0 bases; unmatched junction nucleotides: 11. Looked up from germline, CDR1 is SGHRS and CDR2 is YFSETQ. The CDR3 has 18 amino acids. The entire variable domain, with the rest obtained from reference TRBV5-1 and TRBJ1-3, is as follows: KAGVTQTPRYLIKTRGQQVTLSCSPISGHRSVSWYQQTPGQGLQFLFEYFSETQRNKGNFPGRFSGRQFSNSRSEMNVSTLELGDSALYLCASSSTGTGHFSGNTIYFGEGSWLTVV.

The CDR3 region is CASSSTGLSNQPQHF. The CDR3 nucleotides are TGTGCCAGCAGCTCGACAGGGTTAAGCAATCAGCCCCAGCATTTT. V is TRBV7-2 and J is TRBJ1-5; 7 bases match TRBD1. The ends lost 4 bases at V and 1 base at J; junction bases unmatched: 4. This CDR3 is 15 amino acids long. From germline, CDR1 is SGHTA and CDR2 FQGNSA.

The chain couples TRBV10-3 to TRBJ1-2; tentative D call: TRBD1 (5 bases). The CDR3 spans 12 residues. The ends were cut back, 3 bases at V and 8 bases at J, with 10 bases in the middle. In germline, CDR1 is ENHRY, CDR2 SYGVKD. CDR3 region: CAISDAGMGYTF. CDR3 DNA sequence: TGTGCCATCAGTGACGCAGGGATGGGCTACACCTTC.

CDR3 sequence: CASSPTGTAYQETQYF. Here the CDR3 DNA reads TGTGCCAGCAGCCCGACCGGGACAGCGTACCAAGAGACCCAGTACTTC. The rearrangement joins TRBV7-6 to TRBJ2-5; 7 bases agree with TRBD1. CDR3 length: 16 amino acids. V lost 5 bases and J lost 0; bases outside the gene matches: 9. The germline gives CDR1 SGHVS, CDR2 FNYEAQ.

V is TRBV4-2 and J is TRBJ1-5; TRBD1 might be the D (5 bases). V dropped 1 base and J dropped 5 bases, with 15 bases sitting between them. Germline V gives CDR1 LGHNA, CDR2 YNFKEQ. This CDR3 comprises 16 residues. The CDR3 spells CASSQGTLQQHQPQHF. DNA of the CDR3: TGTGCCAGCAGCCAAGGGACACTACAGCAGCATCAGCCCCAGCATTTT.

The gene calls are TRBV7-9 and TRBJ1-2; D might be TRBD1 (5 bases). This CDR3 has 14 amino acids. Germline CDR1 is SEHNR and CDR2 is FQNEAQ (reference sequence). With 4 bases removed from V and 7 bases from J, the gap between germline ends came to 16 bases. CDR3 bases: TGTGCCAGCAGCTGGCAGGGAAGAAACAGTGGCTACACCTTC. Translating gives CASSWQGRNSGYTF.

The V gene is TRBV5-1, the J gene TRBJ2-7; D remains unclear. V lost 0 bases to trimming and J lost 5 bases, with 6 bases between them. The CDR3 totals 12 residues. Germline lookup yields CDR1 SGHRS and CDR2 YFSETQ. CDR3 in DNA: TGCGCCAGCAGCTTGGCCCTCGACGAGCAGTACTTC. Protein sequence: CASSLALDEQYF.

The chain links TRBV4-1 to TRBJ1-5; maybe TRBD1 (5 bases). V lost 0 bases and J 7 bases, leaving 16 bases between the germline ends. Germline values: CDR1 MGHRA, CDR2 YSYEKL. The CDR3 has 16 amino acids. CDR3 residues: CASSQEIGELNQPQHF. The CDR3 nucleotides are TGCGCCAGCAGCCAAGAGATAGGGGAACTTAACCAGCCCCAGCATTTT.

This clone is medium-sized within its sample. This sequence joins TRBV19 and TRBJ1-1; TRBD1 aligns across 8 bases. V shed 7 bases, J shed 3 bases, and the junction held 13 bases outside the gene matches. This CDR3 spans 16 amino acids. The V gene's germline CDR1 is LNHDA and CDR2 SQIVND (reference sequence). CDR3: CASTSIRTGQDTEAFF. In nucleotides, the CDR3 is TGTGCCAGTACCAGTATCAGGACAGGGCAGGACACTGAAGCTTTCTTT.

This chain links TRBV30 with TRBJ1-2; D is possibly TRBD1 (6 bases). The CDR3 sequence is 17 residues long. V lost 3 bases to trimming and J lost 2 bases, with 22 bases between them. Germline CDR1 and CDR2: GTSNPN and SVGIG (reference sequence). CDR3 DNA sequence: TGTGCCTGGAGGGTTATTCAGGGGACCTTGGGGAACTATGGCTACACCTTC. Its translation is CAWRVIQGTLGNYGYTF.

The rearrangement links TRBV10-1 to TRBJ2-6; 11 bases are shared with TRBD2. With 4 bases clipped from V and 0 bases from J, the junction kept 5 bases outside the gene matches. This CDR3 is 18 amino acids long. The V gene's germline CDR1 is WNHNN and CDR2 SYGVQD (reference sequence). For the CDR3, the DNA is TGCGCCAGCAGTGGGACTAGCGGGCCGAACTCTGGGGCCAACGTCCTGACTTTC. It specifies CASSGTSGPNSGANVLTF.

V and J are TRBV10-3 and TRBJ1-1, with 7 bases that match TRBD1. The V gene's germline CDR1 is ENHRY and CDR2 SYGVKD. V shed 8 bases, J shed 2 bases, and the junction held 8 bases outside the gene matches. The CDR3 is made up of 14 amino acids. The CDR3 DNA reads TGTGCCATCGGCAGAACAGGGGTTAACACTGAAGCTTTCTTT. Residues: CAIGRTGVNTEAFF.

The chain employs TRBV30 and TRBJ1-1, with D possibly matching TRBD1 (6 bases). Trimming cost V 0 bases and J 4 bases, with 9 bases left between them. In germline, CDR1 is GTSNPN, CDR2 SVGIG (reference sequence). The CDR3 length is 13 residues. The CDR3 loop is CAWSVQGPTEAFF. Written as DNA, the CDR3 is TGTGCCTGGAGTGTACAGGGCCCCACTGAAGCTTTCTTT.

This clone was detected only a few times. This chain connects TRBV6-6 to TRBJ1-3, with D unresolved. Germline V lookup: CDR1 MNHNY, CDR2 SVGAGI (reference sequence). The CDR3 is made up of 14 amino acids. V lost 2 bases and J 0 bases, leaving 5 bases between the germline ends. For the CDR3, the DNA is TGTGCCAGCAGTTACGGCAGCTCTGGAAACACCATATATTTT. Translated: CASSYGSSGNTIYF.

The genes are TRBV5-1 and TRBJ1-2, with D perhaps matching TRBD1 (6 bases). V was clipped by 0 bases and J by 2 bases, with 11 bases between them. Germline loops: CDR1 SGHRS, CDR2 YFSETQ. The CDR3 loop spans 15 amino acids. The CDR3 loop reads CASSLEGGDNYGYTF. In DNA form, the CDR3 reads TGCGCCAGCAGCTTGGAGGGGGGGGACAACTATGGCTACACCTTC. Combining the CDR3 with reference TRBV5-1 and TRBJ1-2 gives the whole variable domain KAGVTQTPRYLIKTRGQQVTLSCSPISGHRSVSWYQQTPGQGLQFLFEYFSETQRNKGNFPGRFSGRQFSNSRSEMNVSTLELGDSALYLCASSLEGGDNYGYTFGSGTRLTVV.

This clone was observed once. The chain is built from TRBV10-2 and TRBJ2-7, with D perhaps matching TRBD1 (7 bases). The V gene lost 5 bases and the J gene lost 4 bases, with 12 bases spanning the gap. Germline assignment: CDR1 WSHSY and CDR2 SAAADI. The CDR3 is made up of 13 amino acids. CDR3 in DNA: TGCGCCAGCAGTTTGACAGGGACTTACGAGCAGTACTTC. Residues: CASSLTGTYEQYF.

The chain carries TRBV18 and TRBJ1-1; D possibly corresponds to TRBD1 (5 bases). Trimming pared 3 bases from V and 0 bases from J, leaving 11 bases between. This CDR3 region has 15 residues. In germline, CDR1 is KGHSH, CDR2 LQKENI. CDR3 coding DNA: TGTGCCAGCTCACCGCCTTTGGGGCTGAACACTGAAGCTTTCTTT. Translation: CASSPPLGLNTEAFF.

This rearrangement joins TRBV2 to TRBJ2-1; weak D call: TRBD1 (5 bases). Germline CDR1 reads SNHLY; CDR2 reads FYNNEI. Trimming took off 7 bases at V and 14 bases at J, with 21 bases between the two ends. The CDR3 has 13 residues. The CDR3 DNA reads TGTGCCAGCAATCAATTCCGGACAAGCGAAAAGTTCTTC. It encodes CASNQFRTSEKFF.

J is TRBJ2-3 and V is TRBV5-4; D is unresolved. Germline V gene data show CDR1 as SGHNT and CDR2 as YYREEE (reference sequence). Trimming took off 1 base at V and 4 bases at J, with 4 bases between the two ends. The length of the CDR3 is 12 residues. CDR3 residues: CASSLSSDTQYF. The CDR3 nucleotides read TGTGCCAGCAGCTTGTCTTCAGATACGCAGTATTTT.